What follows are 19 T cell receptor beta chains derived from one specimen sequenced in a study of cytomegalovirus exposure and HLA in healthy donors. The primer mix had 60 Vbeta and 13 Jbeta primers. The data were produced by immunoSEQ multiplex PCR, yet TCRdb's version contains in-frame clones alone and is incomplete. There are about 83,000 clones in the sample; roughly 80% occur only once, and about 2% lies in the top ten. The material sequenced was PBMCs. All receptors come from a woman in her thirties in good health and CMV-seronegative.

This clone was detected once. This rearrangement joins TRBV7-9 to TRBJ1-4, with D possibly TRBD1 on 6 matching bases. The CDR3 is made up of 13 amino acids. Germline V gene lookup returns CDR1 SEHNR and CDR2 FQNEAQ (reference sequence). V lost 3 bases and J 6 bases, leaving 8 bases between the germline ends. The CDR3 bases are TGTGCCAGCAGCTTCTCAGGGGATGAAAAACTGTTTTTT. This gives the protein CASSFSGDEKLFF. Supplemented by reference TRBV7-9 and TRBJ1-4, the full variable domain reads DTGVSQNPRHKITKRGQNVTFRCDPISEHNRLYWYRQTLGQGPEFLTYFQNEAQLEKSRLLSDRFSAERPKGSFSTLEIQRTEQGDSAMYLCASSFSGDEKLFFGSGTQLSVL.

The chain couples TRBV9 to TRBJ2-7; TRBD2 matches 8 bases. Germline V gene data show CDR1 as SGDLS and CDR2 as YYNGEE. V lost 4 bases and J lost 3; bases outside the gene matches: 3. This CDR3 has 13 residues. The DNA for the CDR3 is TGTGCCAGCAGCCCGGGGGGGGGCTACGAGCAGTACTTC. It specifies CASSPGGGYEQYF.

CDR3 DNA sequence: TGTGCCAGTAGTATAGGCGGGAGCCTTTACAATGAGCAGTTCTTC. Its protein is CASSIGGSLYNEQFF. The V gene is TRBV19, the J gene TRBJ2-1; TRBD2 matches at 7 bases. Per the germline V gene, CDR1 is LNHDA and CDR2 is SQIVND (reference sequence). The V gene end was trimmed by 1 base and the J gene end by 4 bases; junction bases not matched to a gene: 4. The length of the CDR3 is 15 residues.

The chain recombines TRBV25-1 with TRBJ2-2; D remains unclear. V was cut by 5 bases and J by 0 bases, with 7 bases left in between. The CDR3 has 14 amino acids. The germline CDR1 and CDR2 sequences are MGHDK and SYGVNS. This CDR3 reads CASSTPTNTGELFF. The CDR3 nucleotides are TGTGCCAGCAGTACTCCTACGAACACCGGGGAGCTGTTTTTT.

The V call is TRBV19, the J call TRBJ2-3; 12 bases fit TRBD2. The CDR3 loop spans 16 amino acids. J gave up 1 base and V 3 bases, and 2 bases lay outside the gene matches. In germline, CDR1 is LNHDA, CDR2 SQIVND (reference sequence). This chain's CDR3 is CASSIGTSGRTDTQYF. The CDR3 nucleotides are TGTGCCAGTAGTATCGGGACTAGCGGGCGCACAGATACGCAGTATTTT.

The rearrangement uses TRBV30 and TRBJ2-1; 12 nucleotides agree with TRBD2. V lost 8 bases and J lost 8; bases outside the gene matches: 16. This CDR3 has 16 residues. Germline V gene sequence: CDR1 GTSNPN, CDR2 SVGIG (reference sequence). CDR3 region: CAQHHLLAGGSHEQFF. CDR3 nucleotide sequence: TGTGCCCAACACCATTTGCTAGCGGGAGGGTCCCATGAGCAGTTCTTC. Based on the CDR3 plus reference TRBV30 and TRBJ2-1, the full variable domain is SQTIHQWPATLVQPVGSPLSLECTVEGTSNPNLYWYRQAAGRGLQLLFYSVGIGQISSEVPQNLSASRPQDRQFILSSKKLLLSDSGFYLCAQHHLLAGGSHEQFFGPGTRLTVL.

The chain employs TRBV9 and TRBJ2-2; tentative D call: TRBD2 (5 bases). Germline CDR1 reads SGDLS; CDR2 reads YYNGEE. V lost 0 bases, J lost 5 bases, and 14 bases lay in between. This CDR3 contains 16 residues. Here the CDR3 reads CASSVAGAGLTGELFF. CDR3 nucleotide sequence: TGTGCCAGCAGCGTAGCGGGTGCGGGCTTGACCGGGGAGCTGTTTTTT.

CDR3 coding DNA: TGTGCCAGTAATCTAGCGGGGTACGCGAACACCGGGGAGCTGTTTTTT. Residues: CASNLAGYANTGELFF. V is TRBV19 and J is TRBJ2-2, with 9 bases aligning to TRBD2. Germline V lookup: CDR1 LNHDA, CDR2 SQIVND (reference sequence). The CDR3 consists of 16 residues. Trimming at V came to 7 bases and at J to 0 bases, leaving 6 bases not matched to a gene.

The V call is TRBV5-1, the J call TRBJ2-3, with D perhaps matching TRBD1 (6 bases). The CDR3 has 13 residues. Germline-derived CDR1 and CDR2 are SGHRS and YFSETQ. V dropped 8 bases and J dropped 2 bases, with 12 bases sitting between them. The CDR3 here is CASGRDNTDTQYF. CDR3 in DNA: TGCGCCAGTGGCCGGGACAACACAGATACGCAGTATTTT.

This sequence joins TRBV29-1 and TRBJ2-1, with TRBD2 as a possible D gene (6 bases). Germline V gives CDR1 SQVTM, CDR2 ANQGSEA. The CDR3 length is 14 residues. Trimming shortened V by 2 bases and J by 2 bases, and 10 bases separated the two germline ends. The CDR3 nucleotides are TGCAGCGTTGAACTCCGGAGGGCCTACAATGAGCAGTTCTTC. It yields the protein CSVELRRAYNEQFF.

This chain connects TRBV18 to TRBJ2-3; TRBD2 aligns across 9 bases. Trimming cost V 1 base and J 6 bases; bases outside gene matches: 17. This CDR3 region has 19 residues. CDR1 is KGHSH, CDR2 LQKENI, per germline. In DNA form, the CDR3 reads TGTGCCAGCTCACCACTCCCCTCGGGGGCTAGCGGGATTGAGGATACGCAGTATTTT. Translation gives CASSPLPSGASGIEDTQYF.

The chain recombines TRBV28 with TRBJ2-7; TRBD2 is a possible D gene (7 bases). The CDR3 has 15 residues. Trimming took 5 bases from V and 0 from J, leaving 14 bases between them. Germline V gene data show CDR1 as MDHEN and CDR2 as SYDVKM. CDR3 sequence (DNA): TGTGCCAGCAGTATACCTCGGGGGGCCTCCTACGAGCAGTACTTC. Protein: CASSIPRGASYEQYF.

This clone was seen a handful of times. The rearrangement links TRBV28 to TRBJ2-5, with D possibly being TRBD2 (6 bases). The CDR3 is 14 residues long. CDR1 and CDR2 (germline): MDHEN, SYDVKM. V was trimmed by 7 bases and J by 4 bases, leaving 16 bases between them. The CDR3 DNA follows: TGTGCCAGCATCTCAGGTGGGGGGAGAGAGACCCAGTACTTC. It is translated as CASISGGGRETQYF.

This clone was seen once. This rearrangement joins TRBV27 to TRBJ1-2; possible D gene TRBD1, 5 bases. Between the trimmed V and J ends, which lost 5 bases and 4 bases, there was a span of 17 bases. From germline, CDR1 is MNHEY and CDR2 SMNVEV (reference sequence). The CDR3 contains 15 residues. CDR3 in DNA: TGTGCCAGCAGTCCCCTCCCCAGGGCAACCTATGGCTACACCTTC. This translates into CASSPLPRATYGYTF.

The V gene is TRBV4-2, the J gene TRBJ2-5, with 8 positions matching TRBD1. CDR3 length: 16 residues. Per the germline V gene, CDR1 is LGHNA and CDR2 is YNFKEQ. J gave up 2 bases and V 0 bases, and 5 bases lay outside the gene matches. The CDR3 loop is CASSQDQGARQETQYF. CDR3 bases: TGTGCCAGCAGCCAAGATCAGGGGGCGCGGCAAGAGACCCAGTACTTC.

The V and J genes are TRBV28 and TRBJ2-1; no firm D call. Trimming cost V 6 bases and J 9 bases, with 9 bases left between them. Germline-derived CDR1 and CDR2 are MDHEN and SYDVKM. The CDR3 sequence is 11 residues long. CDR3 protein: CASSLRGEQFF. CDR3 nucleotide sequence: TGTGCCAGCAGCCTTAGAGGTGAGCAGTTCTTC.

V and J are TRBV4-1 and TRBJ2-1; D is uncertain. Germline V gene sequence: CDR1 MGHRA, CDR2 YSYEKL. Trimming pared 2 bases from V and 1 base from J, leaving 15 bases between. The CDR3 contains 17 residues. CDR3 in DNA: TGCGCCAGCAGCCAAAACGACTTTAGAGGATCCTACAATGAGCAGTTCTTC. The encoded protein is CASSQNDFRGSYNEQFF.

The chain has TRBV30 and TRBJ2-2; 7 bases fit TRBD1. The germline gives CDR1 GTSNPN, CDR2 SVGIG (reference sequence). The CDR3 contains 17 residues. The V and J ends lost 3 bases and 6 bases, in that order; junction bases with no gene match: 16. The CDR3 DNA reads as TGTGCCTGGAGGGTCCCGGGACAGTTTCGGTGGGCCGGGGAGCTGTTTTTT. Its protein product is CAWRVPGQFRWAGELFF.

The genes are TRBV4-1 and TRBJ2-7; 7 nucleotides line up with TRBD2. The germline V gene encodes CDR1 MGHRA and CDR2 YSYEKL. With V trimmed by 4 bases and J by 3 bases, 6 bases remained unmatched. The CDR3 covers 14 residues. The CDR3 region has the DNA TGCGCCAGCAGCCTAACTAGCGAACGCTACGAGCAGTACTTC. It encodes CASSLTSERYEQYF.